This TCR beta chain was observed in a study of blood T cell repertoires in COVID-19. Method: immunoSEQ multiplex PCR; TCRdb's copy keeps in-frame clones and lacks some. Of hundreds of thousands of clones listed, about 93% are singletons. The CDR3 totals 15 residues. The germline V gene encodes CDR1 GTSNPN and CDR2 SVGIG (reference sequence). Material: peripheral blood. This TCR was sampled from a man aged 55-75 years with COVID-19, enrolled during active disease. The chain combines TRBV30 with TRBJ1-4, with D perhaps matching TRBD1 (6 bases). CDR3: CAWRARTDFNEKLFF. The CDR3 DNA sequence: TGTGCTTGGCGGGCGAGGACAGATTTTAATGAAAAACTGTTTTTT. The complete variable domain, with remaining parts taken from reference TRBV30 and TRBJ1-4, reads SQTIHQWPATLVQPVGSPLSLECTVEGTSNPNLYWYRQAAGRGLQLLFYSVGIGQISSEVPQNLSASRPQDRQFILSSKKLLLSDSGFYLCAWRARTDFNEKLFFGSGTQLSVL.